The rows below give T cell receptor beta chains drawn from one sample of a study of breast tumors, draining lymph nodes, adjacent tissues. Each CDR3 protein is one row after TCRdb ran MiXCR on the multiplex PCR reads. The table lists about 170,000 distinct CDR3 sequences, about 30% of them singletons, with around 3.5% in the top ten. Input material: axillary lymph node tissue. The origin of the receptors is a female donor with breast cancer. Some clones in this sample may be carry-over from other donors' samples. Both conserved end residues are part of each CDR3. Fields, in order: clone size, V gene, D gene, J gene, CDR3 protein, CDR3 DNA. A D gene is named only where the DNA matches it firmly. Only some rows state a clone size, as once, few, many or a class for expanded clones.

clone_size: NA
v_call: TRBV20-1
d_call: NA
j_call: TRBJ2-3
cdr3_aa: CSAEGIPKGHRDTQYF
cdr3_nt: TGCAGTGCTGAAGGGATACCCAAGGGACACAGAGATACGCAGTATTTT

clone_size: many
v_call: TRBV12-3/TRBV12-4
d_call: NA
j_call: TRBJ2-2
cdr3_aa: CASSFGQVNTGELFF
cdr3_nt: TGTGCCAGCAGTTTCGGGCAGGTGAATACCGGGGAGCTGTTTTTT

clone_size: NA
v_call: TRBV28
d_call: NA
j_call: TRBJ2-6
cdr3_aa: CASSLGTGVVDNVLTF
cdr3_nt: TGTGCCAGCAGCTTAGGGACCGGGGTGGTGGACAACGTCCTGACTTTC

clone_size: many
v_call: TRBV28
d_call: NA
j_call: TRBJ2-3
cdr3_aa: CASVGVGPDTQYF
cdr3_nt: TGTGCCAGCGTTGGGGTGGGGCCAGATACGCAGTATTTT

clone_size: NA
v_call: TRBV20-1
d_call: NA
j_call: TRBJ1-3
cdr3_aa: CSARAVTHTYEQYFGNTIYF
cdr3_nt: NA

clone_size: many
v_call: TRBV18
d_call: NA
j_call: TRBJ2-7
cdr3_aa: CASSLVRSSYEQYF
cdr3_nt: TGTGCCAGCTCCCTCGTGCGGAGCTCCTACGAGCAGTACTTC

clone_size: NA
v_call: TRBV20-1
d_call: NA
j_call: TRBJ2-7
cdr3_aa: CSASRFGEQYF
cdr3_nt: TGCAGTGCTAGCAGGTTCGGCGAGCAGTACTTC

clone_size: many
v_call: TRBV6-2/TRBV6-3
d_call: NA
j_call: TRBJ2-5
cdr3_aa: CASSYGGYRETQYF
cdr3_nt: TGTGCCAGCAGTTACGGCGGGTATCGGGAGACCCAGTACTTC

clone_size: NA
v_call: TRBV9
d_call: TRBD1
j_call: TRBJ1-2
cdr3_aa: CASSVGTGGNYGYTF
cdr3_nt: TGTGCCAGCAGCGTAGGGACAGGGGGCAACTATGGCTACACCTTC

clone_size: many
v_call: TRBV11-2
d_call: NA
j_call: TRBJ1-2
cdr3_aa: CASSLGPIRYGYTF
cdr3_nt: TGTGCCAGCAGCTTGGGACCGATCCGCTATGGCTACACCTTC